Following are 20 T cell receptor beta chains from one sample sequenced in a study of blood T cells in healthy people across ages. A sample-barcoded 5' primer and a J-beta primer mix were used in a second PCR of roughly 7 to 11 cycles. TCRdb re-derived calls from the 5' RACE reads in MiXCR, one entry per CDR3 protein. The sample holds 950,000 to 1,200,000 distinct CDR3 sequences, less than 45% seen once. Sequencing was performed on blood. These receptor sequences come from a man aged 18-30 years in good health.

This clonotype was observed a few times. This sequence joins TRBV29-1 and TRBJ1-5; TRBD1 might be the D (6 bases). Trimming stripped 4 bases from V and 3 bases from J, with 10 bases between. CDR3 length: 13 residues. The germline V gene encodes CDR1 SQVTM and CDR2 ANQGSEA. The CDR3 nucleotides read TGCAGCGTTGGGCGGGGGCCCAATCAGCCCCAGCATTTT. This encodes CSVGRGPNQPQHF.

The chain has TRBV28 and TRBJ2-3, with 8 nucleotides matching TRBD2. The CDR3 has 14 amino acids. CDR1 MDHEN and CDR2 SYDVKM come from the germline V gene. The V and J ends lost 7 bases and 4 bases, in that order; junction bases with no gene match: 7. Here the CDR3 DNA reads TGTGCCAGCATCCGGGGGGGGGCCTCAGATACGCAGTATTTT. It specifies CASIRGGASDTQYF.

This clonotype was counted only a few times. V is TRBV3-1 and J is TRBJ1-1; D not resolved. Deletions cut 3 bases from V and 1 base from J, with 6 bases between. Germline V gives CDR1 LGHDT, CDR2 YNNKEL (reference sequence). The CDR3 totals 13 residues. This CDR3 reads CASSQMPNTEAFF. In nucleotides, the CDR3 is TGTGCCAGCAGCCAGATGCCGAACACTGAAGCTTTCTTT.

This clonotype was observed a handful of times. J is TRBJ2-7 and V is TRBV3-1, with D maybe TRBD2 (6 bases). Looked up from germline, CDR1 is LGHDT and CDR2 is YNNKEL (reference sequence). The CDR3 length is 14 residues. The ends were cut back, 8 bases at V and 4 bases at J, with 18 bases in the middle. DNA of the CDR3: TGTGCCAGCGGAGCGGGCGCTGGGGTTTACGAGCAGTACTTC. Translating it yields CASGAGAGVYEQYF.

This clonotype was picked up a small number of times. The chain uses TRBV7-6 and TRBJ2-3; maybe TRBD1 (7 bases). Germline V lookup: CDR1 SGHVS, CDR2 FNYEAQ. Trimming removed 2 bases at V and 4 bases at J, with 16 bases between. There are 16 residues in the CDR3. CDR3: CASSLRQGGLSDTQYF. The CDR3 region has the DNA TGTGCCAGCAGCTTACGGCAGGGGGGTTTATCAGATACGCAGTATTTT.

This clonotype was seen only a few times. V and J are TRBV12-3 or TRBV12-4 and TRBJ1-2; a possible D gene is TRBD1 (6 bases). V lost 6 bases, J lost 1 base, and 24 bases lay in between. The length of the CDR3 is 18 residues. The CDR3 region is CASRPLGDNNRFNYGYTF. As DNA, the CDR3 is TGTGCCAGCAGACCGTTGGGGGACAACAACCGTTTTAACTATGGCTACACCTTC.

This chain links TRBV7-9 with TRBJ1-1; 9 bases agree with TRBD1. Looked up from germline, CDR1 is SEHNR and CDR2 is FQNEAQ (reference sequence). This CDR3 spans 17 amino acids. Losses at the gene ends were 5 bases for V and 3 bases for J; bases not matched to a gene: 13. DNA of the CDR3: TGTGCCAGCAGCCCATCCGGGACAGGGCCAGTAGACACTGAAGCTTTCTTT. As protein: CASSPSGTGPVDTEAFF.

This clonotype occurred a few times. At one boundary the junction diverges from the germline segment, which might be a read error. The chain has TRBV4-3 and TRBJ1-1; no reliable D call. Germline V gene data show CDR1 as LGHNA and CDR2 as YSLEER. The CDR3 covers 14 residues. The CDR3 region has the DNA TGCGCCAGCACCCAATCCAGACAGAACACTGAAGCTTTCTTT. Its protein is CASTQSRQNTEAFF.

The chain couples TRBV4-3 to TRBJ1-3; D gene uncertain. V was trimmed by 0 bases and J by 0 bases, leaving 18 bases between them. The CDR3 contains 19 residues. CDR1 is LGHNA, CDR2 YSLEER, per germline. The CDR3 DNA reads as TGCGCCAGCAGCCAAGATGGCTTGACCCTAGAGAGCTCTGGAAACACCATATATTTT. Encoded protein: CASSQDGLTLESSGNTIYF.

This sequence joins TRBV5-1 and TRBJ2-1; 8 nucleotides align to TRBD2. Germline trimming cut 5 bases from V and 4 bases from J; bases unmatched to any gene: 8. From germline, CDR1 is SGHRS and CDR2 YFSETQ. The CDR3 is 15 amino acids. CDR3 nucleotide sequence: TGCGCCAGCAGAGAACTAGCGGTTGGATACAATGAGCAGTTCTTC. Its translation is CASRELAVGYNEQFF.

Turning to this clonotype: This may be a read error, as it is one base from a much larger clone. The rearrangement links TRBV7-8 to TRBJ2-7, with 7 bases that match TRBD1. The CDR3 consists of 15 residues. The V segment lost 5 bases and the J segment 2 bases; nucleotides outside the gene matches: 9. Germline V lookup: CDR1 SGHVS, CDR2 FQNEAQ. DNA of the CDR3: TGTGCCAGCAGCCTGTCTCGGGACAGTACCTACGAGCAGTACTTC. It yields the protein CASSLSRDSTYEQYF.

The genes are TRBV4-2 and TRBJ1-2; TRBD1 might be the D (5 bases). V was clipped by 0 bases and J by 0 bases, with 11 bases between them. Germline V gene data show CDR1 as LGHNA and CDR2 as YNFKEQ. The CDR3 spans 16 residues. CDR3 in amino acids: CASSQEGGAANYGYTF. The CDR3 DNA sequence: TGTGCCAGCAGCCAAGAGGGTGGGGCAGCTAACTATGGCTACACCTTC.

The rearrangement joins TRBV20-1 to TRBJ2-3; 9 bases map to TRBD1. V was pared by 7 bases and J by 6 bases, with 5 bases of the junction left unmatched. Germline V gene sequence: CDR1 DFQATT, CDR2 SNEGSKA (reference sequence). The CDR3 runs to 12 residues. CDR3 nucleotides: TGCAGTGGGACAGGGGTAACGGATACGCAGTATTTT. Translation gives CSGTGVTDTQYF.

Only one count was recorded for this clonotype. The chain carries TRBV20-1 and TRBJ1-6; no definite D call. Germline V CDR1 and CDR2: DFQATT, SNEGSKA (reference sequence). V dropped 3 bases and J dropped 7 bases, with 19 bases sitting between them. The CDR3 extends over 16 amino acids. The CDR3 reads CSARSPGGKSNSPLHF. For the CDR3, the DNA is TGCAGTGCTAGGTCTCCGGGTGGCAAATCGAATTCACCCCTCCACTTT.

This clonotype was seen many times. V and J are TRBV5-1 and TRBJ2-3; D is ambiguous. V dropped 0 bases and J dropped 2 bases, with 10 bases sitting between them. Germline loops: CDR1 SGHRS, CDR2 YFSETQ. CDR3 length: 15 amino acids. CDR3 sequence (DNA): TGCGCCAGCAGCTTGGAGGCCACCCTCACAGATACGCAGTATTTT. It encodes CASSLEATLTDTQYF.

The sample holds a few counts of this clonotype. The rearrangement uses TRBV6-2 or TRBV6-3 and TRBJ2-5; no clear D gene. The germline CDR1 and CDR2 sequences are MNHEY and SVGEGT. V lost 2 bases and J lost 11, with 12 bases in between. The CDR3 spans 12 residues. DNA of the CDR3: TGTGCCAGCAGTTACAGCCTAGAAGAGCAGTACTTC. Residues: CASSYSLEEQYF.

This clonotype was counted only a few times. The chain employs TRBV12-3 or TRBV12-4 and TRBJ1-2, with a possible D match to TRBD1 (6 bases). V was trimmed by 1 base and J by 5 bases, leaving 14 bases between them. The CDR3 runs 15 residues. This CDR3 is CASSLEGGRFYGYTF. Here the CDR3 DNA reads TGTGCCAGCAGTTTAGAGGGGGGGCGCTTTTATGGCTACACCTTC.

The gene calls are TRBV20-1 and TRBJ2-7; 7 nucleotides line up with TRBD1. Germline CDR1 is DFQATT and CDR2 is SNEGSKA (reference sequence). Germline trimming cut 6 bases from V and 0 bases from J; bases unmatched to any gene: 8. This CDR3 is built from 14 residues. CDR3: CSAISGGISYEQYF. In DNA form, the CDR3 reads TGCAGTGCCATTTCAGGGGGTATCTCCTACGAGCAGTACTTC.

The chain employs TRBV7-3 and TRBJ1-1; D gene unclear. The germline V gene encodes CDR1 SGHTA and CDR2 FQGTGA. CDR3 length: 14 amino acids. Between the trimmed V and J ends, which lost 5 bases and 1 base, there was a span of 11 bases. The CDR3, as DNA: TGTGCCAGCAGCACCGACAAGTGGAACACTGAAGCTTTCTTT. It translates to CASSTDKWNTEAFF.

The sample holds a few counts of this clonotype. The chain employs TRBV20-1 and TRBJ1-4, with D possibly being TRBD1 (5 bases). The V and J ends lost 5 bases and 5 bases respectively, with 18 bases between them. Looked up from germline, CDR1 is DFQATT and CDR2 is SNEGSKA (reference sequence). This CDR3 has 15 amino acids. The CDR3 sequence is CSASVPGRQNEKLFF. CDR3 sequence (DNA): TGCAGTGCTTCAGTCCCGGGACGACAGAATGAAAAACTGTTTTTT.